The entry that follows covers one T cell receptor (beta chain) sequence. This receptor's antigen is unknown. This clone may be a read error of a much larger clone one base away. From a lookup of the germline V gene (reference sequence), CDR1 and CDR2 are MNHNY and SVGAGI. Cut back by 5 bases and 3 bases, the V and J ends lie 10 bases apart. The CDR3 spans 13 residues, from the cysteine through the phenylalanine. Only the CDR3 portion is preserved as DNA: 39 bases, with reading frame beginning at the first base. RNA from unsorted whole blood was extracted with TRIzol reagent, and germline DNA was obtained with the DNeasy Blood & Tissue kit. At the time of sampling, the patients had chronic HBV infection and had not received any treatment. Four milliliters of peripheral blood were collected into K2EDTA tubes before surgery. This record belongs to a study of tumor-infiltrating lymphocytes in primary liver carcinoma (dated by TCRdb to about 2017). With respect to the entire study: Between late 2015 and March 2016, a few patients in China with histopathologically diagnosed primary liver carcinoma had surgical resection. Of the five patients, three men and two women aged 30 to 69 years, four had hepatocellular carcinoma and one had combined HCC and intrahepatic cholangiocarcinoma. TCRbeta repertoire sequencing covered roughly 35 specimens from 5 patients: some 25 tumor regions, 5 adjacent noncancerous liver tissues and 5 peripheral blood samples. High reproducibility was observed for the technical replicate repertoires, with mean shared-clone rates around 0.9 and correlation coefficients above 0.98. The five patients had tumors staged T1-T3 N0M0, with maximum diameters ranging from about 4.2 to 10 cm. Samples yielded roughly 3.5 to 7.13 million productive TCRbeta reads; read depth did not differ significantly between tissue types. The study combined TCRbeta repertoire sequencing, expression microarrays and whole-exome sequencing across five regions of each liver tumor, with adjacent normal tissue and blood. The paper's findings and limits, for the study overall: Repertoire overlap was found to be higher between tumor regions (mean around 36%) than between tumor-adjacent (17%) or tumor-blood (about 14%) pairs, consistent with antigen-driven expansion. Because sequencing covered only the TCR beta chain and unpaired alpha chains were not captured, true repertoire diversity is likely underestimated. The top 250 clones made up a significantly larger repertoire fraction in tumors than in blood (p = 0.039). Bulk unsorted samples precluded comparing CD4+ and CD8+ T cell repertoires. The study included only five patients, and the authors note findings should be validated in a larger study.

A constant-region primer and ProtoScript II reverse transcriptase were used to reverse-transcribe TCRbeta-specific cDNA from 500 ng total RNA. Construction of the TCRbeta libraries relied on three nested rounds of multiplex PCR, following a slightly modified ARM-PCR procedure. Each of the first two PCR rounds ran for 9 to 11 cycles using multiplex TRBV1-TRBV30 forward primers together with a Cbeta reverse primer. Sample barcodes and Illumina adapters were added in a final 25-cycle PCR using Deep VentR polymerase. Before sequencing, amplicons of 200-500 bp were purified from gel using a QIAquick gel extraction kit. An Illumina HiSeq 2500 was used to sequence the TCRbeta amplicons with 250-bp paired-end reads. From the authors' description of their analysis: Reads were quality-trimmed with Trimmomatic v0.33, and paired reads were merged with FLASH v1.2.11 to recover full CDR3 sequences. V, D and J germline segments were assigned to the rearranged TCRbeta sequences by MiGEC v1.2.1b. Clonotype statistics, along with Shannon-Wiener diversity indices, were calculated using VDJtools v1.0.0. Except for diversity analysis, only the 250 most abundant clonotypes of each sample were used in subsequent analyses to reduce sampling bias. TCRdb handled the public reads itself, with Q25 trimming in fastp and clone calling in MiXCR, and kept productive beta chains. Here each entry gathers all rows of one CDR3 protein and keeps the most common genes and DNA. These V and J calls derive from TCRdb rather than the authors' analysis. Within this sample are about 200,000 distinct CDR3 sequences, with roughly two thirds of them counted one time only. 7% to 8.5% of the sample is held by the ten biggest clonotypes.

The chain links TRBV6-6 with TRBJ1-1, and the D gene may be TRBD1, 6 bases matching. The sequence came from a woman in her fifties or sixties with primary liver carcinoma and hepatitis B virus infection. The specimen sequenced was peripheral blood. The bases are TGTGCCAGCAGTGTGGAGGGGGACACTGAAGCTTTCTTT. It translates to CASSVEGDTEAFF.